These T cell receptor beta chains were read from a single sample in a study of spatial heterogeneity in lung cancer. From the 5' RACE reads, TCRdb called clonotypes with MiXCR, one entry per CDR3 protein. Here the sample spans 35,000 to 55,000 distinct CDR3 sequences, approximately 13% being singletons. This sample comprised PBMCs, obtained at surgery. Every receptor here comes from a male donor with early-stage non-small cell lung cancer. The CDR3 runs from the conserved cysteine through the conserved F or W. A D gene is named only where the DNA matches it firmly. Size values are once, few and many counts, or a class for expanded clones, and some rows have none.

few | TRBJ2-3 | TRBV29-1 | TRBD2 | CSGSGTMGDTQYF | TGCAGCGGATCCGGGACTATGGGAGATACGCAGTATTTT
- | TRBJ2-5 | TRBV9 | - | CASSPSPGTQYF | TGTGCCAGCAGCCCCAGTCCGGGGACCCAGTACTTC
few | TRBJ2-3 | TRBV4-2 | TRBD2 | CASSQEVRGGYSDTQYF | TGTGCCAGCAGCCAAGAGGTGCGGGGGGGCTACTCAGATACGCAGTATTTT
- | TRBJ2-7 | TRBV20-1 | TRBD2 | CSARVGLAGSLLYEQYF | TGCAGTGCTAGAGTTGGTCTAGCGGGAAGTTTACTCTACGAGCAGTACTTC
- | TRBJ2-7 | TRBV5-5 | - | CASSLSGTTSYEQYF | TGTGCCAGCAGCTTGAGCGGGACAACCTCCTACGAGCAGTACTTC
few | TRBJ2-1 | TRBV7-2 | - | CASSPGTGANEQFF | TGTGCCAGCAGCCCCGGAACGGGGGCCAATGAGCAGTTCTTC
many | TRBJ1-2 | TRBV7-8 | - | CASSLVNGRDYGYTF | TGTGCCAGCAGCCTTGTCAACGGGCGCGACTATGGCTACACCTTC
many | TRBJ1-1 | TRBV29-1 | - | CSVGEGTNTEAFF | TGCAGCGTTGGCGAGGGGACGAACACTGAAGCTTTCTTT
- | TRBJ2-1 | TRBV11-2 | TRBD1 | CASNPTGGCNEQFF | TGTGCCAGCAACCCGACAGGGGGATGCAATGAGCAGTTCTTC
many | TRBJ1-5 | TRBV28 | - | CASQGGIQPQHF | TGTGCCAGTCAAGGGGGGATTCAGCCCCAGCATTTT
few | TRBJ2-4 | TRBV20-1 | - | CSAGRGLAKNIQYF | TGCAGTGCTGGGAGAGGTCTAGCCAAAAACATTCAGTACTTC
few | TRBJ1-1 | TRBV27 | - | CASSRRQGGANTEAFF | TGTGCCAGCAGTAGGAGGCAGGGAGGGGCGAACACTGAAGCTTTCTTT
few | TRBJ2-6 | TRBV2 | TRBD1 | CASDRGLSGANVLTF | TGTGCCAGCGACAGGGGACTCTCTGGGGCCAACGTCCTGACTTTC
few | TRBJ1-1 | TRBV12-3/TRBV12-4 | - | CASSLGTVGTEAFF | TGTGCCAGCAGTTTAGGGACCGTGGGCACTGAAGCTTTCTTT
- | TRBJ1-2 | TRBV4-1 | - | CATGTGQNYGYTF | TGCGCCACGGGGACCGGGCAGAACTATGGCTACACCTTC
few | TRBJ2-7 | TRBV20-1 | - | CSASGHSGYEQYF | TGCAGTGCTAGTGGGCACTCCGGCTATGAGCAGTACTTC
- | TRBJ2-7 | TRBV19 | TRBD2 | CATSPGGLYEQYF | TGTGCCACCAGCCCGGGAGGGCTCTACGAGCAGTACTTC
- | TRBJ1-1 | TRBV18 | - | CASSPGANTEAFF | TGTGCCAGCTCACCAGGGGCGAACACTGAAGCTTTCTTT
many | TRBJ1-1 | TRBV5-1 | - | CASSIQSWGWNTEAFF | TGCGCCAGCAGCATACAGTCATGGGGCTGGAACACTGAAGCTTTCTTT
few | TRBJ1-6 | TRBV9 | - | CASSVGAGPNSPLHF | TGTGCCAGCAGCGTAGGAGCCGGACCTAATTCACCCCTCCACTTT
many | TRBJ2-1 | TRBV6-2/TRBV6-3 | - | CASSYAGKGYNEQFF | TGTGCCAGCAGTTACGCCGGCAAGGGATACAATGAGCAGTTCTTC
few | TRBJ1-2 | TRBV11-2 | TRBD1 | CASSPHLGTGYGYTF | TGTGCCAGCAGCCCCCATTTGGGGACAGGCTATGGCTACACCTTC
few | TRBJ1-3 | TRBV29-1 | - | CSGRDTGNTIYF | TGCAGCGGCCGGGACACCGGAAACACCATATATTTT
few | TRBJ2-3 | TRBV14 | - | CASSQETASTDTQYF | TGTGCCAGCAGCCAAGAGACCGCTAGCACAGATACGCAGTATTTT
- | TRBJ2-2 | TRBV14 | - | CASSSWVTGELFF | TGTGCCAGCAGCTCCTGGGTGACCGGGGAGCTGTTTTTT
many | TRBJ2-6 | TRBV7-2 | - | CASSSSSGANVLTF | TGTGCCAGCAGCTCATCCTCTGGGGCCAACGTCCTGACTTTC
few | TRBJ2-1 | TRBV20-1 | TRBD2 | CSASGRRNEQFF | TGCAGTGCTAGCGGGAGGCGGAATGAGCAGTTCTTC
- | TRBJ1-4 | TRBV2 | - | CASTQLIGVGEKLFF | TGTGCCAGCACTCAGTTAATTGGGGTAGGGGAAAAACTGTTTTTT
- | TRBJ2-2 | TRBV6-5 | - | CASSYSRQPTGELFF | TGTGCCAGCAGTTACTCGCGGCAGCCGACCGGGGAGCTGTTTTTT
many | TRBJ1-4 | TRBV7-2 | - | CASSLVSGDYEKLFF | TGTGCCAGCAGCTTAGTTTCAGGGGATTATGAAAAACTGTTTTTT
- | TRBJ1-5 | TRBV7-9 | TRBD1 | CASSEKGAGNQPQHF | TGTGCCAGCAGCGAAAAGGGGGCGGGCAATCAGCCCCAGCATTTT
- | TRBJ2-6 | TRBV4-2 | - | CASSQEPHSGANVLTF | TGTGCCAGCAGCCAAGAACCGCACTCCGGGGCCAACGTCCTGACTTTC
- | TRBJ1-2 | TRBV18 | TRBD1 | CASSPGTGPVNYGYTF | TGTGCCAGCTCACCTGGGACAGGGCCAGTTAACTATGGCTACACCTTC
many | TRBJ1-1 | TRBV5-1 | TRBD1 | CASSLAGTANTEAFF | TGCGCCAGCAGCTTGGCCGGGACAGCGAACACTGAAGCTTTCTTT
few | TRBJ2-7 | TRBV25-1 | - | CASSAMTYEQYF | TGTGCCAGCAGTGCCATGACCTACGAGCAGTACTTC
- | TRBJ2-1 | TRBV7-8 | - | CASSLYSPPSYNEQFF | TGTGCCAGCAGCTTATACAGCCCCCCATCCTACAATGAGCAGTTCTTC
many | TRBJ2-7 | TRBV3-1 | - | CASSPRGGSYEQYF | TGTGCCAGCAGCCCTCGGGGCGGTTCCTACGAGCAGTACTTC
few | TRBJ1-6 | TRBV7-2 | - | CASTTLGTGDSPLHF | TGTGCCAGCACCACCCTGGGCACTGGGGATTCACCCCTCCACTTT
- | TRBJ1-5 | TRBV7-9 | TRBD1 | CASSEQGIGQPQHF | TGTGCCAGCAGCGAACAGGGGATAGGTCAGCCCCAGCATTTT
- | TRBJ2-3 | TRBV9 | - | CASSVWFTDTQYF | TGTGCCAGCAGCGTATGGTTCACAGATACGCAGTATTTT
few | TRBJ2-7 | TRBV9 | TRBD1 | CASSVVDRGYEQYF | TGTGCCAGCAGCGTAGTTGACAGGGGCTACGAGCAGTACTTC
- | TRBJ1-3 | TRBV4-2 | - | CASSQDWSPGNTIYF | TGTGCCAGCAGCCAAGATTGGAGCCCTGGAAACACCATATATTTT
few | TRBJ1-1 | TRBV11-2 | TRBD1 | CASSTTGQRTEAFF | TGTGCCAGCAGCACGACAGGGCAGCGGACTGAAGCTTTCTTT
few | TRBJ2-7 | TRBV6-1 | - | CASSVPGPSYEQYF | TGTGCCAGCAGTGTACCGGGCCCCTCCTACGAGCAGTACTTC
- | TRBJ1-4 | TRBV20-1 | - | CSARKFATNEKLFF | TGCAGTGCTAGAAAGTTTGCAACTAATGAAAAACTGTTTTTT
- | TRBJ1-4 | TRBV6-1 | TRBD1 | CASETRDRANEKLFF | TGTGCCAGCGAGACTCGGGACAGGGCTAATGAAAAACTGTTTTTT
- | TRBJ2-1 | TRBV3-1 | - | CASSQDTRGVNEQFF | TGTGCCAGCAGCCAAGATACTAGAGGGGTGAATGAGCAGTTCTTC
many | TRBJ2-1 | TRBV29-1 | - | CSVDLGLFSYNEQFF | TGCAGCGTAGACTTAGGGCTATTCTCCTACAATGAGCAGTTCTTC
many | TRBJ2-5 | TRBV29-1 | - | CSSDFQETQYF | TGCAGCTCGGATTTCCAAGAGACCCAGTACTTC
- | TRBJ2-7 | TRBV5-1 | TRBD2 | CASSLAVGGGSSYEQYF | TGCGCCAGCAGCTTGGCTGTTGGCGGGGGAAGCTCCTACGAGCAGTACTTC
few | TRBJ2-6 | TRBV5-6 | - | CASRPVAVLGANVLTF | TGTGCCAGCCGCCCGGTTGCCGTCCTGGGGGCCAACGTCCTGACTTTC
many | TRBJ1-2 | TRBV15 | - | CATSRDVRTSYTF | TGTGCCACCAGCAGAGATGTTCGGACAAGCTACACCTTC
many | TRBJ2-1 | TRBV4-1 | TRBD2 | CASSTGGSSYNEQFF | TGCGCCAGCAGCACTGGCGGGAGTTCCTACAATGAGCAGTTCTTC
few | TRBJ2-4 | TRBV6-2/TRBV6-3 | TRBD2 | CASSYAGVAKNIQYF | TGTGCCAGCAGTTACGCGGGAGTGGCCAAAAACATTCAGTACTTC
- | TRBJ2-5 | TRBV10-3 | TRBD2 | CAIGGLGAETQYF | TGTGCCATCGGGGGACTAGGAGCGGAGACCCAGTACTTC
- | TRBJ2-7 | TRBV18 | - | CASSPQTGEQYF | TGTGCCAGCTCACCACAAACCGGCGAGCAGTACTTC
- | TRBJ1-2 | TRBV6-2/TRBV6-3 | - | CASSFGRDYGYTF | TGTGCCAGCAGTTTCGGCAGAGACTATGGCTACACCTTC
- | TRBJ1-2 | TRBV14 | - | CASSQDLNYGYTF | TGTGCCAGCAGCCAAGACCTTAACTATGGCTACACCTTC